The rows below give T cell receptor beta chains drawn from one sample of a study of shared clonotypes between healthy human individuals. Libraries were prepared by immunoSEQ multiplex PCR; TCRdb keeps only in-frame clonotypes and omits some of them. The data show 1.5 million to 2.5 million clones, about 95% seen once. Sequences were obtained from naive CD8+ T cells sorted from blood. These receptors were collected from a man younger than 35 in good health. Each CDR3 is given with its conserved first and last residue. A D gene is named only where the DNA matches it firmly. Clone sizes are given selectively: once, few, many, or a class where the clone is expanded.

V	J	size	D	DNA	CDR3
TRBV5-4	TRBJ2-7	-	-	TGTGCCAGCAGCTTGGTGACGGCTAGCAACGAGCAGTACTTC	CASSLVTASNEQYF
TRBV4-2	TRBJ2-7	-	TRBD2	TGTGCCAGCAGCCCGGGACTAGGCTACGAGCAGTACTTC	CASSPGLGYEQYF
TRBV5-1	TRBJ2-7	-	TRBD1	TGCGCCAGCAGCTTGGCAGGGGGCCGGGGGAACGAGCAGTACTTC	CASSLAGGRGNEQYF
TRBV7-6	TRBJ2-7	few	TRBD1	TGTGCCAGCAGCCTACAGGGGGCCTACGAGCAGTACTTC	CASSLQGAYEQYF
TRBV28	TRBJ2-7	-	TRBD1	TGTGCCAGCACCGCGACAGGGGATGCCTACGAGCAGTACTTC	CASTATGDAYEQYF
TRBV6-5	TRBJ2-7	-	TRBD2	TGTGCCAGCAGTTCCCATAGCGGGAGGGCCCACGAGCAGTACTTC	CASSSHSGRAHEQYF
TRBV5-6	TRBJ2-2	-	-	TGTGCCAGCAGCCCCATGTCCGGGGAGCTGTTTTTT	CASSPMSGELFF
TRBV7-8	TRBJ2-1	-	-	TGTGCCAGCAGCCCCATAAGGTCGGAGCACAATGAGCAGTTCTTC	CASSPIRSEHNEQFF
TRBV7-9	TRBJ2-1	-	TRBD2	TGTGCCAGCAGCCAGGGGCTAGCGGGGTACCCTTCCTACAATGAGCAGTTCTTC	CASSQGLAGYPSYNEQFF
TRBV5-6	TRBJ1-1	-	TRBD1	TGTGCCAGCAGCCTTACGACAGGGTTATGGACTGAAGCTTTCTTT	CASSLTTGLWTEAFF
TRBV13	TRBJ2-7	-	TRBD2	TGTGCCAGTTCGCCTAGCGGGAGCAGCGAGCAGTACTTC	CASSPSGSSEQYF
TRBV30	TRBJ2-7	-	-	TGTGCCTGGAGTCAAAGGGGTTCAACCTACGAGCAGTACTTC	CAWSQRGSTYEQYF
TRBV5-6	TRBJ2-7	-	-	TGTGCCAGCAGCTTGATGTCAGGGCCCTCCTACGAGCAGTACTTC	CASSLMSGPSYEQYF
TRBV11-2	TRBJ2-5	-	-	TGTGCCAGCAGGCTATATAGGGGGGAGACCCAGTACTTC	CASRLYRGETQYF
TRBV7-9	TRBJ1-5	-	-	TGTGCCAGCAGCCCCCTCGTGGAGCCCCAGCATTTT	CASSPLVEPQHF
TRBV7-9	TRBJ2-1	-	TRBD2	TGTGCCAGCAGCCATATTACTAGCGCCGAGCAGTTCTTC	CASSHITSAEQFF
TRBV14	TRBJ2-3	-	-	TGTGCCAGCAGCCAAGACCAGGGAGCAGATACGCAGTATTTT	CASSQDQGADTQYF
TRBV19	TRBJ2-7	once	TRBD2	TGTGCCAGTAGTACAGCGGGAGGGCCACACGAGCAGTACTTC	CASSTAGGPHEQYF
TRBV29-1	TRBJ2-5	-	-	TGCAGCGTTGTAACCGGGGAAGAGACCCAGTACTTC	CSVVTGEETQYF
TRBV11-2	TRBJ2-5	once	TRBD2	TGTGCCAGCAGCTTAGTTCCTAGCGGGGGGAAAGAGACCCAGTACTTC	CASSLVPSGGKETQYF
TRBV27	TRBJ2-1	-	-	TGTGCCAGCAGTCCACAGGCGGCCGAAATTTTGGATGAGCAGTTCTTC	CASSPQAAEILDEQFF
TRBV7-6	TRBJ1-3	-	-	TGTGCCAGCAGCCTGGACAGAAACTCTGGAAACACCATATATTTT	CASSLDRNSGNTIYF
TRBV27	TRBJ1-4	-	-	TGTGCCAGCAGTTCCTCCTCGGGATCCCGGGGGGAAAAACTGTTTTTT	CASSSSSGSRGEKLFF
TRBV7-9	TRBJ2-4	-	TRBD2	TGTGCCAGCAGCTTAGTGCGGGGAGCGGGAGGGCCCCTTGGGAACATTCAGTACTTC	CASSLVRGAGGPLGNIQYF
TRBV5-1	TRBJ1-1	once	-	TGCGCCAGCAGCCGGGTCGACAGGTTGTACACTGAAGCTTTCTTT	CASSRVDRLYTEAFF
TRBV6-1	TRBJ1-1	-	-	TGTGCCAGCAGGGTATTGGCCCCTGAAGCTTTCTTT	CASRVLAPEAFF
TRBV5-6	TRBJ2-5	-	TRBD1	TGTGCCAGCAGCTTGGGACAGGGTCTTGAAGAGACCCAGTACTTC	CASSLGQGLEETQYF
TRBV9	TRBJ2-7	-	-	TGTGCCAGCAGCGAAGGTGAGGGAAGCTACGAGCAGTACTTC	CASSEGEGSYEQYF
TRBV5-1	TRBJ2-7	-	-	TGCGCCAGCAGCTTGGTTCGGTTCCCCTACGAGCAGTACTTC	CASSLVRFPYEQYF
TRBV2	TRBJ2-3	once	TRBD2	TGTGCCAGCAGTGAGGCTAGCGGTCACACAGATACGCAGTATTTT	CASSEASGHTDTQYF
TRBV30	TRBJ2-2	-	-	TGTGCCTGGAGTGTTACTGGAGGCGGGGAGCTGTTTTTT	CAWSVTGGGELFF